This TCR beta chain was obtained from a study of blood T cells in healthy people across ages. Study summary: In model experiments, template switching was able to capture about one barcoded beta molecule for every two T cells that were present. Study findings and constraints: Observed TCR beta diversity per million T cells went down as age went up. This fall followed a roughly linear course with age.

With each sample, at least 5 micrograms of total RNA were extracted. Then a second PCR, running roughly 7 to 11 cycles, was carried out with a sample-barcoded 5' primer and a J-beta primer mix. TCRdb recomputed calls from the 5' RACE reads with MiXCR, one row per CDR3 protein. This sample has approximately 810,000 distinct CDR3 sequences, with more than 25% found just once. With regard to this clonotype: What it binds is not known. This may stem from a read error, because a much larger clone lies one nucleotide away.

CDR1 and CDR2 (germline): MRHNA, SNTAGT. CDR3 length equals 14 residues. The trim removed 3 bases at V and 7 bases at J, leaving 4 bases unmatched. This sequence was found in a woman of 80 years or more in good health. The sample comprised blood. This rearrangement joins TRBV6-4 to TRBJ2-1; 9 bases are a match to TRBD1. The CDR3 loop reads CASSEQGAPNEQFF. In DNA form, the CDR3 reads TGTGCCAGCAGTGAACAGGGGGCGCCTAATGAGCAGTTCTTC.